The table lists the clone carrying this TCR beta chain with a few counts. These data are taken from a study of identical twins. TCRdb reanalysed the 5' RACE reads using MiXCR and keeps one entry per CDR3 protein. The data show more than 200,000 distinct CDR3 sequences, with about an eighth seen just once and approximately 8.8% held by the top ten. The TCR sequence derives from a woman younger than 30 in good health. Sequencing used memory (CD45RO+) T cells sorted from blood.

Here the CDR3 DNA reads TGCAGTGCTAGTGGGACAGGGGGCAGGGAAGAGACCCAGTACTTC. This encodes CSASGTGGREETQYF. This chain uses TRBV20-1 with TRBJ2-5; 12 nucleotides line up with TRBD1. Losses at the gene ends were 3 bases for V and 3 bases for J; bases not matched to a gene: 5. Germline V gene data show CDR1 as DFQATT and CDR2 as SNEGSKA (reference sequence). The CDR3 runs 15 residues.